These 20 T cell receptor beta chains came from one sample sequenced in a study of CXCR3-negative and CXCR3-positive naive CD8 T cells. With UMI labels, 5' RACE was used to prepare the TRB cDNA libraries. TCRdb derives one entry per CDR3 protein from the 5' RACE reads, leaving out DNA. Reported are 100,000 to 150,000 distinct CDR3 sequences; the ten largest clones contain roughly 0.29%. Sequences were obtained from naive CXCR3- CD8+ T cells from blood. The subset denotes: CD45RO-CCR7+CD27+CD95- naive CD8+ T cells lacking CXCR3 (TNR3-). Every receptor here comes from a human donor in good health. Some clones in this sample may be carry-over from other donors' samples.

This CDR3 reads CASSPGDRTYEQYF. The chain recombines TRBV3-2 with TRBJ2-7; TCRdb selects TRBD1, and the lack of DNA leaves this call unchecked. TRBV3-2 is deemed a pseudogene. The CDR3 runs to 14 residues.

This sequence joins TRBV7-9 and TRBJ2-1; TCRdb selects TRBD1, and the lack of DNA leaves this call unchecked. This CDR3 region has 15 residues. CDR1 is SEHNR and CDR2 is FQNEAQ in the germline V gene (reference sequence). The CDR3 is CASSPHPGQGYEQFF.

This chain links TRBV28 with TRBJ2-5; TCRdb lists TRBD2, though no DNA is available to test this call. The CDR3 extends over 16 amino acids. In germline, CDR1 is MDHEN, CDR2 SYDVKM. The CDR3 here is CASSSPGTFYQETQYF.

This CDR3 is CASSYSGGNEQYF. The rearrangement links TRBV6-6 to TRBJ2-7; TCRdb's D gene call, TRBD1, goes unchecked for lack of DNA. CDR1 and CDR2 from the germline V gene are MNHNY and SVGAGI (reference sequence). The CDR3 length is 13 residues.

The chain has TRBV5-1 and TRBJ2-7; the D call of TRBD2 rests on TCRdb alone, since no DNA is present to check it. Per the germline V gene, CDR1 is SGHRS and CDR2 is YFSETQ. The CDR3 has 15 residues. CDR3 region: CASSLEVAGVNEQYF.

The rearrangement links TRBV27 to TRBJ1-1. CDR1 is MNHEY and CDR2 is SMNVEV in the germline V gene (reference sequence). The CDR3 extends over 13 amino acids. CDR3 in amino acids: CASSLMGSQEAFF.

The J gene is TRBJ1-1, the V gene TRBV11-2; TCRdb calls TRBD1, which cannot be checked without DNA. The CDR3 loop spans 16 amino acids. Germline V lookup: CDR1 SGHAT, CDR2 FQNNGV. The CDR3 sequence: CASSLFTGTANTEAFF.

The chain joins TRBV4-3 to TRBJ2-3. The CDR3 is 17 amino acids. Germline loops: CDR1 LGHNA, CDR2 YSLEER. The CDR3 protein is CASSQDIPAPSTDTQYF.

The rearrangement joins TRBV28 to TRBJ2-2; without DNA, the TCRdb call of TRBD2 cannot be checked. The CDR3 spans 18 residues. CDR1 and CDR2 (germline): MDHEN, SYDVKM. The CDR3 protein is CASSFRVSGGPNTGELFF.

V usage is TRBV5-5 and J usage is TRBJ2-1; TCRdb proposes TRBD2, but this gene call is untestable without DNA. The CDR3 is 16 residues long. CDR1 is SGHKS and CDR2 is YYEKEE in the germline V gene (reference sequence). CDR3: CASSIWSSGGVDEQFF.

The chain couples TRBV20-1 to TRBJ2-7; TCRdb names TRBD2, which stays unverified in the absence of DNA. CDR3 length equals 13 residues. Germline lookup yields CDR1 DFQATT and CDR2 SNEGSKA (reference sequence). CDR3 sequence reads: CSANSGGAYEQYF.

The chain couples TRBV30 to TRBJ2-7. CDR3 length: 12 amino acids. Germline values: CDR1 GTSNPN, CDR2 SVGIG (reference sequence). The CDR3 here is CAGYDPSYEQYF.

The CDR3 sequence: CASSFRGLIETQYF. The chain recombines TRBV11-2 with TRBJ2-5; the TRBD1 assignment by TCRdb is unverifiable without DNA. Germline assignment: CDR1 SGHAT and CDR2 FQNNGV. This CDR3 region has 14 residues.

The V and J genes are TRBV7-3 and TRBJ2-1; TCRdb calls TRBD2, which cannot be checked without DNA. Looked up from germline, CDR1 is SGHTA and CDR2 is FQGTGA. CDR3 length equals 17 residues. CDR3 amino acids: CASSPLAGSPPHNEQFF.

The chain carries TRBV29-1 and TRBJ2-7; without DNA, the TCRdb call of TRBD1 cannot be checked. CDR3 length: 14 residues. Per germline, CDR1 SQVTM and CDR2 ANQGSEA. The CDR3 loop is CSVAGTGLSYEQYF.

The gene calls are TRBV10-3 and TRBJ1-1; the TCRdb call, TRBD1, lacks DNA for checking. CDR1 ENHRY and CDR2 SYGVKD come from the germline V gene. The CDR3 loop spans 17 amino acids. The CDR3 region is CAISESIPATGGTEAFF.

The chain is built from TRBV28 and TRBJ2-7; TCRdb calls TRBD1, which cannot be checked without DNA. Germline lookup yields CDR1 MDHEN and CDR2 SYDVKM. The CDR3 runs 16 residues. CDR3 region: CASSLFGDRNSYEQYF.

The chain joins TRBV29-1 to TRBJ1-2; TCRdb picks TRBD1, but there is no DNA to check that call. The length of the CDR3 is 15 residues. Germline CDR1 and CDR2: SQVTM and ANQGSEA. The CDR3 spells CSVEGRYQGNYGYTF.

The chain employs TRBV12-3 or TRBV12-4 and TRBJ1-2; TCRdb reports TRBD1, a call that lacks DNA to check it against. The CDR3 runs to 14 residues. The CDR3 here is CASSEVDISRGYTF.

CDR3 region: CASSVTPGDEQYF. The V and J genes are TRBV9 and TRBJ2-7; the D call from TCRdb, TRBD1, cannot be confirmed without DNA. The germline V gene encodes CDR1 SGDLS and CDR2 YYNGEE. CDR3 length: 13 residues.